This section outlines one TCR beta chain sequence together with its context. What it binds is not known. V lost 4 bases and J lost 6, with 13 bases in between. Germline-derived CDR1 and CDR2 are LGHNA and YSLEER. This CDR3 has 14 residues. The sample comes from a study of T-cell memory formation after mild COVID-19. Study-level findings and limits: Of the contracting clones, CD4+ ones lay mainly in CM and EM, and CD8+ ones in EMRA. Clones shrinking between day 15 and 85 showed a balanced CD4/CD8 split, and those that grew later tilted toward CD4+. Second-wave clones reaching peak frequency on day 37 lacked confirmed SARS-CoV-2 specificity.

Barcoded TCR alpha and TCR beta cDNA libraries with UMIs came from 5'RACE using constant-segment primers. MiXCR, applied by TCRdb to the 5' RACE reads, yields one record per CDR3 protein. The sample shows roughly 600,000 distinct CDR3 sequences, roughly 18% of them seen only once. The sample comprised PBMCs or a T cell subset sorted from them (not recorded which). The TCR comes from an adult woman who had mild COVID-19 (a few samples of this study predate the infection). Cell type and time point are not known. V gene TRBV4-3 combines with J gene TRBJ2-1, with D possibly being TRBD2 (6 bases). CDR3: CASSPMEGGNEQFF. CDR3 nucleotides: TGCGCCAGCAGCCCGATGGAGGGTGGCAATGAGCAGTTCTTC.